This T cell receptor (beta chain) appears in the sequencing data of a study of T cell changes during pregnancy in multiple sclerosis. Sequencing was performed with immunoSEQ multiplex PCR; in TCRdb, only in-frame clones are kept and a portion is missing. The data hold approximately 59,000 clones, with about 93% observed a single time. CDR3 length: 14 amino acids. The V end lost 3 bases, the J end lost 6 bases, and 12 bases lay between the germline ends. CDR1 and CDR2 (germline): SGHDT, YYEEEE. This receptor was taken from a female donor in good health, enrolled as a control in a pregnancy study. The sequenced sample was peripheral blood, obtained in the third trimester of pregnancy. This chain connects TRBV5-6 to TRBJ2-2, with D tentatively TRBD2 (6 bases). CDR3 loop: CASSWGLSPGELFF. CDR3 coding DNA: TGTGCCAGCAGCTGGGGACTTTCACCCGGGGAGCTGTTTTTT.